A single sample gave rise to the 25 T cell receptor beta chains below, sequenced in a study of CD8 T cells in Susac syndrome (dated by TCRdb to between 2018 and 2020). The library was built by means of the immunoSEQ multiplex PCR assay. RNA was extracted using the RNeasy kit, and roughly 0.5 to 1 microgram was reverse transcribed with random hexamers. In TCRdb, the public reads were trimmed at Q25 with fastp and aligned with MiXCR, with productive beta chains retained. When rows share a CDR3 protein, they turn into one entry using the most common DNA and genes. The sample profile shows over 140,000 distinct CDR3 sequences; more than 85% of them were found once. Roughly 0.14% of the sample rests with the top ten. Source material: CD4+ T cells from PBMCs. The receptors shown here come from a human donor with Susac syndrome.

The genes are TRBV6-6 and TRBJ2-6; the D call may be TRBD1 or TRBD2 (6 bases each). The CDR3 has 16 amino acids. V dropped 1 base and J dropped 4 bases, with 11 bases sitting between them. Per germline, CDR1 MNHNY and CDR2 SVGAGI (reference sequence). The CDR3 here is CASSYLGGSGANVLTF. In nucleotides, the CDR3 is TGTGCCAGCAGTTACTTAGGGGGGTCGGGGGCCAACGTCCTGACTTTC.

The chain combines TRBV9 with TRBJ2-2; no reliable D call. The length of the CDR3 is 16 residues. V was trimmed by 1 base and J by 0 bases, leaving 10 bases between them. Germline CDR1 reads SGDLS; CDR2 reads YYNGEE. In DNA form, the CDR3 reads TGTGCCAGCAGCGTACGGGTTCCCGCGAACACCGGGGAGCTGTTTTTT. It codes for CASSVRVPANTGELFF. Drawing the rest from reference TRBV9 and TRBJ2-2, the complete variable domain is DSGVTQTPKHLITATGQRVTLRCSPRSGDLSVYWYQQSLDQGLQFLIQYYNGEERAKGNILERFSAQQFPDLHSELNLSSLELGDSALYFCASSVRVPANTGELFFGEGSRLTVL.

V and J are TRBV20-1 and TRBJ2-5; the D gene is possibly TRBD2 (7 bases). Germline V CDR1 and CDR2: DFQATT, SNEGSKA (reference sequence). The CDR3 contains 13 residues. V was shortened by 6 bases and J by 4 bases, with 15 bases between the two germline ends. CDR3 residues: CSAKRGHGETQYF. The DNA for the CDR3 is TGCAGTGCCAAGCGGGGACACGGAGAGACCCAGTACTTC.

V gene TRBV12-3 or TRBV12-4 combines with J gene TRBJ1-2; TRBD1 agrees at 8 bases. The CDR3 length is 13 residues. J lost 8 bases, V lost 3 bases, and 5 bases had no gene match. The CDR3 region has the DNA TGTGCCAGCAGTTTCGACAGGGGATACGGCTACACCTTC. Translation gives CASSFDRGYGYTF.

The chain joins TRBV9 to TRBJ2-2; D not certain. The CDR3 is 13 amino acids. Trimming took 4 bases from V and 6 from J, leaving 10 bases between them. Germline values: CDR1 SGDLS, CDR2 YYNGEE. CDR3 nucleotide sequence: TGTGCCAGCAGCCCCGTGTTCTCCGGGGAGCTGTTTTTT. This encodes CASSPVFSGELFF.

The chain recombines TRBV7-9 with TRBJ2-1, with D tentatively TRBD2 (5 bases). Germline CDR1 reads SEHNR; CDR2 reads FQNEAQ (reference sequence). With 3 bases removed from V and 2 bases from J, the gap between germline ends came to 11 bases. The CDR3 extends over 15 amino acids. CDR3 residues: CASSFFAGTYNEQFF. Written as DNA, the CDR3 is TGTGCCAGCAGCTTTTTCGCGGGTACCTACAATGAGCAGTTCTTC.

The chain carries TRBV7-2 and TRBJ2-7; 7 bases map to TRBD1. Germline trimming cut 2 bases from V and 2 bases from J; bases unmatched to any gene: 6. The CDR3 spans 15 residues. Germline V gives CDR1 SGHTA, CDR2 FQGNSA. In nucleotides, the CDR3 is TGTGCCAGCAGCTTACTAGGGACAGCAACCTACGAGCAGTACTTC. Encoded protein: CASSLLGTATYEQYF.

This chain uses TRBV20-1 with TRBJ1-5; D is unresolved. The germline CDR1 and CDR2 sequences are DFQATT and SNEGSKA (reference sequence). V was pared by 6 bases and J by 6 bases, with 12 bases between. The CDR3 covers 12 residues. The CDR3 spells CSASGNGQPQHF. Written as DNA, the CDR3 is TGCAGTGCCTCGGGGAACGGTCAGCCCCAGCATTTT.

The CDR3 reads CAWSNGLVRADTQYF. Written as DNA, the CDR3 is TGTGCCTGGAGTAATGGACTAGTTCGGGCAGATACGCAGTATTTT. The chain joins TRBV30 to TRBJ2-3; 7 nucleotides match TRBD2. The ends lost 2 bases at V and 4 bases at J; junction bases unmatched: 9. CDR3 size: 15 residues. Germline values: CDR1 GTSNPN, CDR2 SVGIG (reference sequence).

The chain is built from TRBV7-9 and TRBJ2-2, with D maybe TRBD1 (6 bases). The CDR3 sequence is 15 residues long. V gave up 6 bases and J gave up 4 bases, with 15 bases separating them. Germline V gene data show CDR1 as SEHNR and CDR2 as FQNEAQ (reference sequence). CDR3 DNA: TGTGCCAGCAGAGTCTCAGGGGATTCCACCGGGGAGCTGTTTTTT. It translates to CASRVSGDSTGELFF.

The chain combines TRBV3-1 with TRBJ2-5, with TRBD2 as a possible D gene (6 bases). Germline V gene data show CDR1 as LGHDT and CDR2 as YNNKEL (reference sequence). The CDR3 covers 14 residues. The V gene lost 5 bases and the J gene lost 5 bases, with 15 bases spanning the gap. The CDR3 nucleotides are TGTGCCAGCAGCAAACACGGGAGCGCGGAGACCCAGTACTTC. As protein: CASSKHGSAETQYF.

V and J are TRBV5-1 and TRBJ1-2; 10 bases match TRBD1. V dropped 4 bases and J dropped 5; count of bases not matched to a gene: 8. Germline-derived CDR1 and CDR2 are SGHRS and YFSETQ. This CDR3 spans 15 amino acids. The CDR3 here is CASSLMGQGTYGYTF. The CDR3 nucleotides read TGCGCCAGCAGCCTTATGGGACAGGGGACTTATGGCTACACCTTC.

This clonotype was recorded once. The rearrangement uses TRBV20-1 and TRBJ1-2; D possibly corresponds to TRBD1 (5 bases). The germline V gene has CDR1 DFQATT and CDR2 SNEGSKA (reference sequence). V was cut by 6 bases and J by 8 bases, with 16 bases left in between. This CDR3 spans 12 amino acids. CDR3: CSAPADSEGYTF. For the CDR3, the DNA is TGCAGTGCCCCGGCTGACAGCGAAGGCTACACCTTC.

The rearrangement joins TRBV21-1 to TRBJ1-5. TRBV21-1 is an annotated pseudogene. This CDR3 contains 13 residues. This CDR3 reads CARTGRGNQPQHF. CDR3 nucleotide sequence: TGTGCCCGGACGGGCCGAGGCAATCAGCCCCAGCATTTT.

V gene TRBV24-1 combines with J gene TRBJ2-1, with D tentatively TRBD2 (5 bases). From germline, CDR1 is KGHDR and CDR2 SFDVKD. CDR3 length equals 14 residues. Trimming removed 3 bases from V and 7 bases from J, with 12 bases in between. CDR3 sequence reads: CATSDVRTLNEQFF. DNA for the CDR3: TGTGCCACCAGTGATGTCAGGACTCTAAATGAGCAGTTCTTC.

The chain has TRBV14 and TRBJ2-5, with TRBD2 as a possible D gene (6 bases). V was trimmed by 3 bases and J by 3 bases, leaving 14 bases between them. This CDR3 spans 15 amino acids. Germline V CDR1 and CDR2: SGHDN, FVKESK. The CDR3 DNA reads as TGTGCCAGCAGCCACCTCCCTGCGGGGAAAGAGACCCAGTACTTC. It yields the protein CASSHLPAGKETQYF.

The chain couples TRBV10-2 to TRBJ1-5; D gene uncertain. V lost 10 bases, J lost 0 bases, and 10 bases lay in between. The CDR3 has 13 amino acids. Germline CDR1 is WSHSY and CDR2 is SAAADI. CDR3 region: CATQINSNQPQHF. For the CDR3, the DNA is TGCGCCACCCAGATCAATAGCAATCAGCCCCAGCATTTT.

The chain couples TRBV6-5 to TRBJ2-3; D could derive from TRBD1 or TRBD2 (5 bases each). CDR3 length equals 15 residues. Germline values: CDR1 MNHEY, CDR2 SVGAGI. The V gene lost 1 base and the J gene lost 6 bases, with 14 bases spanning the gap. CDR3: CASSYYPDRGDTQYF. CDR3 nucleotide sequence: TGTGCCAGCAGTTACTACCCGGACCGGGGCGATACGCAGTATTTT.

This chain uses TRBV5-1 with TRBJ1-1; 7 positions match TRBD1. Germline CDR1 and CDR2: SGHRS and YFSETQ. The CDR3 loop spans 15 amino acids. V lost 0 bases to trimming and J lost 5 bases; unmatched junction nucleotides: 7. The CDR3 DNA is TGCGCCAGCAGCTTGGCAACAGGGGTTGGGACTGAAGCTTTCTTT. Its protein is CASSLATGVGTEAFF.

The CDR3 sequence is CAIIRRGREQYF. The CDR3 DNA is TGTGCCATCATTCGCAGGGGGCGCGAGCAGTACTTC. The chain recombines TRBV10-3 with TRBJ2-7, with 8 bases identical to TRBD1. Germline-derived CDR1 and CDR2 are ENHRY and SYGVKD. The CDR3 length is 12 residues. J was trimmed by 6 bases and V by 7 bases; bases with no gene match: 5.

This rearrangement joins TRBV18 to TRBJ1-1; no definite D call. V was pared by 1 base and J by 3 bases, with 6 bases between. Per the germline V gene, CDR1 is KGHSH and CDR2 is LQKENI. This CDR3 is built from 13 residues. This CDR3 is CASSPQADTEAFF. The DNA of the CDR3 is TGTGCCAGCTCACCACAGGCGGACACTGAAGCTTTCTTT.

The chain couples TRBV7-3 to TRBJ2-1, with D maybe TRBD2 (6 bases). Trimming pared 5 bases from V and 8 bases from J, leaving 19 bases between. The CDR3 spans 15 residues. Germline-derived CDR1 and CDR2 are SGHTA and FQGTGA. DNA of the CDR3: TGTGCCAGCAGCCCCGGGACTCCCGCCCTGGATGAGCAGTTCTTC. Translated, it gives CASSPGTPALDEQFF.

The V and J genes are TRBV7-8 and TRBJ2-1; the match to TRBD1 covers 9 bases. The CDR3 runs to 19 residues. Germline CDR1 reads SGHVS; CDR2 reads FQNEAQ. V was pared by 1 base and J by 6 bases, with 16 bases of the junction left unmatched. CDR3 amino acids: CASSLGTRFRTGVSNEQFF. The CDR3 nucleotides read TGTGCCAGCAGCTTAGGGACCCGTTTCCGGACAGGGGTTAGCAATGAGCAGTTCTTC.

The genes are TRBV20-1 and TRBJ1-6; D is ambiguous. With 3 bases removed from V and 0 bases from J, the gap between germline ends came to 12 bases. Germline assignment: CDR1 DFQATT and CDR2 SNEGSKA (reference sequence). The CDR3 is made up of 16 amino acids. Here the CDR3 DNA reads TGCAGTGCTAGCGAAATCGGACGCTCCTATAATTCACCCCTCCACTTT. Protein product: CSASEIGRSYNSPLHF.

The chain links TRBV3-1 to TRBJ2-2; D gene ambiguous. Per the germline V gene, CDR1 is LGHDT and CDR2 is YNNKEL (reference sequence). The V gene lost 4 bases and the J gene lost 0 bases, with 9 bases spanning the gap. This CDR3 comprises 15 residues. The CDR3 DNA sequence: TGTGCCAGCAGCCGGACCGCAGCGAACACCGGGGAGCTGTTTTTT. It yields the protein CASSRTAANTGELFF.